This T cell receptor (beta chain) was sequenced in a study of blood T cell repertoires in COVID-19. Looking at the study overall: T cells, B-cell-depleted T cells, or PBMCs supplied cDNA or gDNA.

Germline V gene lookup returns CDR1 MDHEN and CDR2 SYDVKM. CDR3 length: 15 amino acids. Trimming took 6 bases from V and 4 from J, leaving 16 bases between them. Source study methods: How many nucleated cells were present was estimated from reference gene primer amplification. Only in-frame clones appear in the TCRdb table, and some are missing; sequencing was by immunoSEQ multiplex PCR. That table is the source of V, J and clone size, and D and trimming were worked out from the DNA. The data show roughly 260,000 clones, with approximately 86% seen just once and roughly 6.3% held by the top ten. Sequenced sample: PBMCs or T cells enriched from blood (not recorded which). The receptor comes from a woman in her twenties or thirties with acute COVID-19. The genes are TRBV28 and TRBJ2-1, with D possibly TRBD2 on 6 matching bases. The CDR3 spells CASSRDSSPYNEQFF. As DNA, the CDR3 is TGTGCCAGCAGCCGGGACTCCTCTCCGTACAATGAGCAGTTCTTC.